These 5 T cell receptor beta chains originate from one sample sequenced in a study of cytomegalovirus exposure and HLA in healthy donors (dated by TCRdb to 2016 to 2017). Receptors were amplified or captured by the immunoSEQ multiplex PCR assay. A mixture of 60 forward primers for TCR Vbeta segments and 13 reverse primers for TCR Jbeta segments was used in the multiplex PCR. Drawn from immuneACCESS, this table holds only the in-frame rearrangements with V and J called that TCRdb kept. Clones are partly lost; checked studies trace under half to an unresolved V gene and leave the rest unexplained. Present in this sample are approximately 120,000 clones, more than 70% of which were seen just once. More than 3% of the sample goes to the ten largest clones. Input material: PBMCs. All receptors come from a man aged 30 to 45 in good health and CMV-seronegative.

Details on this clone: The CDR3 does not end in the conserved phenylalanine or tryptophan, so this is likely a read error. The chain uses TRBV5-4 and TRBJ1-2; TRBD1 might be the D (6 bases). The CDR3 loop spans 12 amino acids. Germline V gives CDR1 SGHNT, CDR2 YYREEE (reference sequence). V lost 7 bases and J 7 bases, leaving 14 bases between the germline ends. The CDR3 coding sequence is TGTGCCAGCCGCCCGCGGGGGGCTGGCTACACCTCC. Translation gives CASRPRGAGYTS.

This clone was seen once. This chain connects TRBV2 to TRBJ1-5; D may be TRBD1 (6 bases). The V gene lost 7 bases and the J gene lost 3 bases, with 13 bases spanning the gap. The V gene's germline CDR1 is SNHLY and CDR2 FYNNEI. The CDR3 loop spans 14 amino acids. This CDR3 is CASKTDRLNQPQHF. As DNA, the CDR3 is TGTGCCAGCAAAACGGACAGACTCAATCAGCCCCAGCATTTT. Using reference TRBV2 and TRBJ1-5 for the parts outside the CDR3, the full variable domain is EPEVTQTPSHQVTQMGQEVILRCVPISNHLYFYWYRQILGQKVEFLVSFYNNEISEKSEIFDDQFSVERPDGSNFTLKIRSTKLEDSAMYFCASKTDRLNQPQHFGDGTRLSIL.

This chain uses TRBV6-5 with TRBJ2-7; 12 bases fit TRBD1. Germline trimming cut 6 bases from V and 3 bases from J; bases unmatched to any gene: 6. This CDR3 contains 15 residues. Germline assignment: CDR1 MNHEY and CDR2 SVGAGI. CDR3 sequence: CASSLGQGAFYEQYF. CDR3 nucleotides: TGTGCCAGCAGCCTGGGACAGGGGGCGTTCTACGAGCAGTACTTC.

J is TRBJ2-7 and V is TRBV4-1, with D unclear. Germline CDR1 MGHRA, CDR2 YSYEKL. The CDR3 length is 14 residues. V dropped 1 base and J dropped 4 bases, with 11 bases sitting between them. The CDR3 loop reads CASSQVDTVYEQYF. The CDR3 DNA reads as TGCGCCAGCAGCCAAGTTGATACAGTTTACGAGCAGTACTTC.

The rearrangement joins TRBV4-1 to TRBJ2-7; TRBD2 matches 11 bases. The V segment lost 2 bases and the J segment 2 bases; nucleotides outside the gene matches: 2. CDR1 and CDR2 (germline): MGHRA, YSYEKL. This CDR3 is 15 amino acids long. The chain's CDR3 is CASSQTGLAAYEQYF. The CDR3 nucleotides are TGCGCCAGCAGCCAAACGGGACTAGCGGCCTACGAGCAGTACTTC.